This T cell receptor beta chain was recorded in a study of CD8 T cells in ankylosing spondylitis. Study-level results: Ankylosing spondylitis blood appeared to be characterized by a TCR beta motif of about eight highly homologous variants.

The V gene lost 4 bases and the J gene lost 2 bases, with 16 bases spanning the gap. This CDR3 is built from 16 residues. Germline lookup yields CDR1 SNHLY and CDR2 FYNNEI. Details on this clonotype: What it binds is unknown.

MiXCR, applied by TCRdb to the 5' RACE reads, yields one record per CDR3 protein. The sample comprises almost 400,000 distinct CDR3 sequences, approximately 20% of which are singletons, and about 16% rests with the top ten. V usage is TRBV2 and J usage is TRBJ2-3; no reliable D call. Sample: blood, either unsorted or a sorted T cell fraction (not recorded which). This sequence originates from a male donor with ankylosing spondylitis. CDR3 protein: CASSGIPRFPTDTQYF. In DNA, the CDR3 is TGTGCCAGCAGTGGGATTCCTAGGTTTCCCACAGATACGCAGTATTTT.